Below, one T cell receptor beta chain is given with its context. This entry belongs to a study of blood T cell repertoires in COVID-19. Study background: Samples came from the United States, Italy and Spain, spanning acute and convalescent COVID-19. PBMCs, B-cell-depleted T cells, or T cells provided the cDNA or gDNA that made up the material.

In the original analysis: Amplification from reference gene primers served as the basis for estimated nucleated cell counts. Using immunoSEQ multiplex PCR, the repertoire was profiled, and TCRdb retains in-frame clones only, with some absent. D and trimming were read from the DNA, whereas the V and J calls and clone size are those reported in that table. The table lists nearly 350,000 clones, more than 75% of them singletons. The sequenced sample consisted of peripheral blood. This clonotype was obtained from a young woman who had recovered from COVID-19.

The CDR3 coding sequence is TGTGCCAGCAGCAAAGGGACCGGACAGAGGACAGATACGCAGTATTTT. Protein product: CASSKGTGQRTDTQYF. The V call is TRBV21-1, the J call TRBJ2-3; no DNA check was done on the table's D call, TRBD1. TRBV21-1 is an annotated pseudogene. This CDR3 is built from 16 residues.